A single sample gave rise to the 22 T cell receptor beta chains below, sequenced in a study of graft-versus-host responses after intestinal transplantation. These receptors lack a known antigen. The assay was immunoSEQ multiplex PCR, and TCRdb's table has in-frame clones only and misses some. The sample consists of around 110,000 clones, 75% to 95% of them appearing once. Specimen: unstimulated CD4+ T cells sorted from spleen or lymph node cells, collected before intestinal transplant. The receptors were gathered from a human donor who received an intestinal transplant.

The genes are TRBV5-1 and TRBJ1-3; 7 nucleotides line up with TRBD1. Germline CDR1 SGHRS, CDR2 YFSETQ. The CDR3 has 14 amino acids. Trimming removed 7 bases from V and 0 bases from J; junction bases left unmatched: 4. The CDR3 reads CASRWDSSGNTIYF. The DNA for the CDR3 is TGCGCCAGCCGCTGGGACAGCTCTGGAAACACCATATATTTT.

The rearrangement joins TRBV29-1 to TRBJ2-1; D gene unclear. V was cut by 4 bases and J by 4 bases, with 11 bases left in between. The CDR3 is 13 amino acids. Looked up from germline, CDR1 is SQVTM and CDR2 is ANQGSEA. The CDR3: CSVVERSYNEQFF. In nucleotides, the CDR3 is TGCAGCGTTGTGGAGCGTTCATACAATGAGCAGTTCTTC.

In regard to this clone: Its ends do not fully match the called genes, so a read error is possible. CDR3 sequence (DNA): TGTGCCAGCAGAGAAGGTGGTACAGTCACCAACGAGCAGTACTTC. Its protein is CASREGGTVTNEQYF. V usage is TRBV6-1 and J usage is TRBJ2-7; D unresolved. Germline values: CDR1 MNHNS, CDR2 SASEGT. This CDR3 region has 15 residues.

Here the CDR3 DNA reads TGCGCCAGCAGCTTGGCGGGGATGAAGGCCTACAATGAGCAGTTCTTC. It encodes CASSLAGMKAYNEQFF. The rearrangement uses TRBV5-1 and TRBJ2-1; D may be TRBD2 (5 bases). Trimming took 0 bases from V and 2 from J, leaving 12 bases between them. The CDR3 sequence is 16 residues long. Germline V gene sequence: CDR1 SGHRS, CDR2 YFSETQ. Variable domain in full (rest from reference TRBV5-1 and TRBJ2-1): KAGVTQTPRYLIKTRGQQVTLSCSPISGHRSVSWYQQTPGQGLQFLFEYFSETQRNKGNFPGRFSGRQFSNSRSEMNVSTLELGDSALYLCASSLAGMKAYNEQFFGPGTRLTVL.

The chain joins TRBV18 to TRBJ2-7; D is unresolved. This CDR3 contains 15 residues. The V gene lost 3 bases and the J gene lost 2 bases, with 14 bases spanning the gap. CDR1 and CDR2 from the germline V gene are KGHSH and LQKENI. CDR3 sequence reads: CASSPYAQATYEQYF. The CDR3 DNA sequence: TGTGCCAGCTCACCCTATGCCCAGGCCACCTACGAGCAGTACTTC.

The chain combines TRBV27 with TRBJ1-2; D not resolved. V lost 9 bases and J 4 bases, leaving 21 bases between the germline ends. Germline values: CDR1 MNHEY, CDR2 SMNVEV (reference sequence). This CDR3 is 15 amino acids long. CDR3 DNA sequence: TGTGCCAGTAGAGGGCCTTCAGGACCGGGCTATGGCTACACCTTC. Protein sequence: CASRGPSGPGYGYTF.

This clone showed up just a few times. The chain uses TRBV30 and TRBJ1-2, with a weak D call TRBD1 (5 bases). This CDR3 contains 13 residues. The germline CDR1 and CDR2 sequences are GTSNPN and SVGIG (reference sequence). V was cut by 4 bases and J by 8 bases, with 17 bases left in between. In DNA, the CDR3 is TGTGCCTGGATTCCCCGGGGGGTCGGGGGCTACACCTTC. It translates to CAWIPRGVGGYTF.

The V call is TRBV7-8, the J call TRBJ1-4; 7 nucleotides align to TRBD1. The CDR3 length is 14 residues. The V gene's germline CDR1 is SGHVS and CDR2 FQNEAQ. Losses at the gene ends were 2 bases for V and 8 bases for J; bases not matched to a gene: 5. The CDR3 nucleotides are TGTGCCAGCAGCTTAAGGGACAGCAAAGAAAAACTGTTTTTT. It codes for CASSLRDSKEKLFF.

The CDR3 protein is CASRGAPGKLFF. The CDR3 coding sequence is TGTGCCAGCAGGGGGGCTCCGGGGAAACTGTTTTTT. V usage is TRBV7-6 and J usage is TRBJ1-4; TRBD1 might be the D (6 bases). The CDR3 has 12 amino acids. In germline, CDR1 is SGHVS, CDR2 FNYEAQ. The germline V and J ends were trimmed by 6 bases and 11 bases, with 13 bases remaining between them. The full variable domain, rest sourced from reference TRBV7-6 and TRBJ1-4, is GAGVSQSPRYKVTKRGQDVALRCDPISGHVSLYWYRQALGQGPEFLTYFNYEAQQDKSGLPNDRFSAERPEGSISTLTIQRTEQRDSAMYRCASRGAPGKLFFGSGTQLSVL.

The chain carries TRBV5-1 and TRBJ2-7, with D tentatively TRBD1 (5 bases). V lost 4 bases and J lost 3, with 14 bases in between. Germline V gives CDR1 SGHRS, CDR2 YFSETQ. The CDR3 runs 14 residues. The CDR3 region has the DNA TGCGCCAGCAGCGAAGACAGCTGGAGCTACGAGCAGTACTTC. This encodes CASSEDSWSYEQYF.

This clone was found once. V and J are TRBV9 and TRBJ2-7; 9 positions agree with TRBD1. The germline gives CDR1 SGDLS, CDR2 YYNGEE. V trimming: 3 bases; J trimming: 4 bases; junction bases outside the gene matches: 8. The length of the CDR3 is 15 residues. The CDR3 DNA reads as TGTGCCAGCAGCGCAGGCCGGGACAGGGTTTACGAGCAGTACTTC. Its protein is CASSAGRDRVYEQYF.

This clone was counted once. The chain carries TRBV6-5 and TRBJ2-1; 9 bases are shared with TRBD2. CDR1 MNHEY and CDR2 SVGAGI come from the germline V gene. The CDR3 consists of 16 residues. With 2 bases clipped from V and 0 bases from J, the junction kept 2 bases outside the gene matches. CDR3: CASSYGSGGSYNEQFF. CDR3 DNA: TGTGCCAGCAGTTACGGTAGCGGGGGCTCCTACAATGAGCAGTTCTTC.

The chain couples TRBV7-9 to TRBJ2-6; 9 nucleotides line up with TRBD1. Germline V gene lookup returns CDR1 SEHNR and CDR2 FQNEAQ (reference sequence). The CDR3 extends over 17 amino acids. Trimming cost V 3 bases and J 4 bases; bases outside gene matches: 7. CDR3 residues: CASSFSGTGTGANVLTF. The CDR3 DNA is TGTGCCAGCAGCTTTTCCGGGACAGGGACCGGGGCCAACGTCCTGACTTTC. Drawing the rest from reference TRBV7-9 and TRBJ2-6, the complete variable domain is DTGVSQNPRHKITKRGQNVTFRCDPISEHNRLYWYRQTLGQGPEFLTYFQNEAQLEKSRLLSDRFSAERPKGSFSTLEIQRTEQGDSAMYLCASSFSGTGTGANVLTFGAGSRLTVL.

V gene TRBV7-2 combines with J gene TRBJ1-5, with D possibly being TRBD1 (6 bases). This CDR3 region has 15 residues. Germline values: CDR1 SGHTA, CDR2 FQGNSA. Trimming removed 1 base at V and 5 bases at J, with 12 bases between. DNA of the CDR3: TGTGCCAGCAGCTTAGACAGGACAGACTATCAGCCCCAGCATTTT. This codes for CASSLDRTDYQPQHF.

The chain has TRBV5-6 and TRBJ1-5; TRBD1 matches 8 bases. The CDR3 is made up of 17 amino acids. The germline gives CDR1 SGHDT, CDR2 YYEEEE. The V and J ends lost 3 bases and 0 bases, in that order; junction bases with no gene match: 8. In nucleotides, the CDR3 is TGTGCCAGCAGCTCGAGACAGGGGCAATATAGCAATCAGCCCCAGCATTTT. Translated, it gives CASSSRQGQYSNQPQHF.

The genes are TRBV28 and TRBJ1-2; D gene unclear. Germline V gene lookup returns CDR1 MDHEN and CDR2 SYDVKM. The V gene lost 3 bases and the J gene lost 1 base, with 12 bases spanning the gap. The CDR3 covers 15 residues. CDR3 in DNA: TGTGCCAGCAGTTTCCAGACACTTAATAACTATGGCTACACCTTC. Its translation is CASSFQTLNNYGYTF.

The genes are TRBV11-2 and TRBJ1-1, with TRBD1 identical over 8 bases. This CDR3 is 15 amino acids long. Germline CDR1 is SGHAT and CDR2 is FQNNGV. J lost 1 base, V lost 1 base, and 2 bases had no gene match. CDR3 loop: CASSLVDRGNTEAFF. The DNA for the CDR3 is TGTGCCAGCAGCTTAGTAGACAGGGGGAACACTGAAGCTTTCTTT.

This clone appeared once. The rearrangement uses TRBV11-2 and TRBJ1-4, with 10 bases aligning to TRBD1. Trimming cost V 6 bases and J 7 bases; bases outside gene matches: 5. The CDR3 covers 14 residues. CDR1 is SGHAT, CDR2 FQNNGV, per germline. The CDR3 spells CASSKDRGSEKLFF. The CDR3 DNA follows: TGTGCCAGCAGTAAGGACAGGGGGAGTGAAAAACTGTTTTTT.

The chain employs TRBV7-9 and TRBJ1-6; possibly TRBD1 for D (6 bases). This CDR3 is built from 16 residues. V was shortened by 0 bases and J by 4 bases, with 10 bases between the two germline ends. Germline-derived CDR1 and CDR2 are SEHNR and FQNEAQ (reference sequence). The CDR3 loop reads CASSLAGTRYNSPLHF. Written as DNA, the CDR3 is TGTGCCAGCAGCTTAGCCGGGACACGTTATAATTCACCCCTCCACTTT. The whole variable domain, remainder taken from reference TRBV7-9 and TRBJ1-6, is DTGVSQNPRHKITKRGQNVTFRCDPISEHNRLYWYRQTLGQGPEFLTYFQNEAQLEKSRLLSDRFSAERPKGSFSTLEIQRTEQGDSAMYLCASSLAGTRYNSPLHFGNGTRLTVT.

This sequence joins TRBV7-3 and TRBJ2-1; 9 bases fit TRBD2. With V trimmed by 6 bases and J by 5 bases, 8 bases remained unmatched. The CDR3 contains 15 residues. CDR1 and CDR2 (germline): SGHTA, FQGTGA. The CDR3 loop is CASSMVAGVNNEQFF. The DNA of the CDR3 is TGTGCCAGCAGTATGGTAGCGGGAGTTAACAATGAGCAGTTCTTC. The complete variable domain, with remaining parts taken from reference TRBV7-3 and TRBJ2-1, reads GAGVSQTPSNKVTEKGKYVELRCDPISGHTALYWYRQSLGQGPEFLIYFQGTGAADDSGLPNDRFFAVRPEGSVSTLKIQRTERGDSAVYLCASSMVAGVNNEQFFGPGTRLTVL.

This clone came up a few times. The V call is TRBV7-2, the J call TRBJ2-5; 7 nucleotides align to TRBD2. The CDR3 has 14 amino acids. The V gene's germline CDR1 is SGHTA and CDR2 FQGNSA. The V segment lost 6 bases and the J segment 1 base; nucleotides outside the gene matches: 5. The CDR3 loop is CASSWSGAQETQYF. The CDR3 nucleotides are TGTGCCAGCAGTTGGAGCGGGGCCCAAGAGACCCAGTACTTC.

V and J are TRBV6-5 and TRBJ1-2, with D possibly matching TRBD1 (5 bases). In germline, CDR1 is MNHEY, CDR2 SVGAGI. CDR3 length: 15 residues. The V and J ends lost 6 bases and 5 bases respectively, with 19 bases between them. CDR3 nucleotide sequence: TGTGCCAGCAGGGGTAGACAGCGTCAGGGATATGGCTACACCTTC. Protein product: CASRGRQRQGYGYTF.